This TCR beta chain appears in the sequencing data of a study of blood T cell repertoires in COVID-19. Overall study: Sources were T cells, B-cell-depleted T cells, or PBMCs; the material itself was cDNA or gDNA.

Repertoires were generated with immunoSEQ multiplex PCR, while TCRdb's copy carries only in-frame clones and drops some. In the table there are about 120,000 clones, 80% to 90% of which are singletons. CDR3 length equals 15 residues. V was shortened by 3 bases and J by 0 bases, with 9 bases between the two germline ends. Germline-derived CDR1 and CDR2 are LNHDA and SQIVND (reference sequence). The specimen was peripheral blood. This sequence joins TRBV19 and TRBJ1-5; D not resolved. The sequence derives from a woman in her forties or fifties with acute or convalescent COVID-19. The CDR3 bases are TGTGCCAGTAGTATCCGGTTTTATAGCAATCAGCCCCAGCATTTT. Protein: CASSIRFYSNQPQHF.